This note documents a single T cell receptor (beta chain) sequence. Its antigen is unknown. Qualities for individual bases were not recorded, and no much larger clone is one base off. Counted from cysteine to phenylalanine, this CDR3 has 13 amino acids. The kept DNA is CDR3 alone, 39 bases in frame from the first base. CDR1 and CDR2 were assigned from the germline V gene (reference sequence) as SEHNR and FQNEAQ. V drops 8 bases and J drops 1 base, leaving 9 bases in between. The data were taken from a study of blood T cell repertoires in COVID-19 (dated by TCRdb to the early 2020s). Notes on the research overall: Collaborator samples came from the United States, Italy and Spain and covered acute and convalescent phases of COVID-19. Where available, HLA class I and class II types were taken from metadata supplied by the sample provider and were not determined by assay-based typing. The material from the prospective study consisted of cDNA or gDNA derived from T cells, B-cell-depleted T cells, or PBMCs. Subjects who had been exposed to COVID-19, were actively infected with it, or had recovered from it provided the deeply sampled blood TCRbeta repertoires that made up the dataset. The sample metadata nearly always contained a de-identified subject ID, COVID-19 status, age in years and sex. The repertoires were released in a freely available public database intended as a resource for research on the immune response to SARS-CoV-2. Samples were obtained from the ongoing ImmuneRACE study (first 160 participants) and from over 1,000 subjects provided by 6 global collaborators. Study-wide conclusions, independent of this receptor: How much clinical and demographic metadata was included differed by source and by participant, and the metadata was provided uncurated.

TCRbeta CDR3 regions were amplified from genomic DNA using the immunoSEQ Assay, a bias-controlled multiplex PCR. Processing in the source paper ran as follows. Within the assay, amplification of reference gene primers was used to estimate how many nucleated cells each sample contained. To quantify the absolute abundance of each unique TCRbeta CDR3 rearrangement, sequence reads were collapsed and filtered. Productive Simpson clonality was computed per sample as the square root of Simpson's diversity index over productive rearrangements. TCRdb's version of the immuneACCESS table is confined to in-frame rearrangements and falls short of the full clone set. An unresolved V gene accounts for under half of the shortfall where checked; the remainder is of unknown origin. The V and J calls and the clone size are those of that table, but D and trimming were determined from the DNA. Recorded for this sample are under 250,000 clones; nearly 90% of them occurred a single time. Around 3.7% of the sample is in the top ten clones.

Participants in the prospective study were aged about 18 to 100 years, lived in 24 United States geographic areas, and enrolled through a virtual design. In the prospective study, cohorts were assigned on the basis of participant-reported clinical history obtained from a screening survey and a study questionnaire. In the prospective study, mobile phlebotomists collected whole blood, serum and a nasopharyngeal or oropharyngeal swab from each participant. Additional blood draws and questionnaires over a 2-month period could optionally be provided by prospective study participants. Prospective study blood samples were shipped either frozen or at room temperature before DNA extraction.

The sequenced material came from PBMCs or T cells enriched from blood (not recorded which). The chain is assembled from TRBV7-9 and TRBJ2-1; the D gene is possibly TRBD2, with 5 bases matching. The sequence was collected from a young woman with acute COVID-19. Here is the DNA: TGTGCCAGCGCGGGCCGTTCCTACAATGAGCAGTTCTTC. This yields the protein CASAGRSYNEQFF.